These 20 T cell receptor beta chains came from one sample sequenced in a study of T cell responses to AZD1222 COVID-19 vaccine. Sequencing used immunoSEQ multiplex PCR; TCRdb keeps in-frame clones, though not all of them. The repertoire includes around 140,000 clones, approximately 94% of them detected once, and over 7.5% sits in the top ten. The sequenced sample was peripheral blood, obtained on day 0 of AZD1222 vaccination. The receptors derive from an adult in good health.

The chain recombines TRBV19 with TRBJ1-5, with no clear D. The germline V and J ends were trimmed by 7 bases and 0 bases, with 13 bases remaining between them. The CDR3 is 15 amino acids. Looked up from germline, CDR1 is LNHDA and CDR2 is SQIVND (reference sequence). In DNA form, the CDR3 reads TGTGCCAGTATAAGAACCAGTGATAGCAATCAGCCCCAGCATTTT. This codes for CASIRTSDSNQPQHF.

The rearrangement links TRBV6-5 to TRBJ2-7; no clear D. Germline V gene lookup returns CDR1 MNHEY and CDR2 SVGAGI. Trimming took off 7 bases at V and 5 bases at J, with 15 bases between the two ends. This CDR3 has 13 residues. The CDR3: CASTPPLVHEQYF. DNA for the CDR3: TGTGCCAGCACCCCCCCCCTAGTCCACGAGCAGTACTTC.

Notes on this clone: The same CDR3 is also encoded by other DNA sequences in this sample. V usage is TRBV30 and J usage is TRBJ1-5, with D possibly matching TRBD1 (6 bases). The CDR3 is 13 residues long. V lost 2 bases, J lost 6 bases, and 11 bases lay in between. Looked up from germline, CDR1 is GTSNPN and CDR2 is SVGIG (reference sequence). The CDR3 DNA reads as TGTGCCTGGAGTCAACAGGGTAGTCAGCCCCAGCATTTT. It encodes CAWSQQGSQPQHF.

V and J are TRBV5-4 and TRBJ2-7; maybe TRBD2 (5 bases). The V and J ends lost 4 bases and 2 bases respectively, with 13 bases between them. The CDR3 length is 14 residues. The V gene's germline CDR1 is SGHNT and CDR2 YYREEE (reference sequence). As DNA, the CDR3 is TGTGCCAGCAGCGCCGACACCGGGGCCTACGAGCAGTACTTC. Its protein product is CASSADTGAYEQYF.

Here the CDR3 reads CASSSQVRGLAGELFF. Written as DNA, the CDR3 is TGTGCCAGCAGCTCCCAAGTCCGTGGTTTGGCCGGGGAGCTGTTTTTT. The genes are TRBV7-8 and TRBJ2-2; unclear D gene. This CDR3 is 16 amino acids long. Germline V lookup: CDR1 SGHVS, CDR2 FQNEAQ. The V end lost 4 bases, the J end lost 6 bases, and 18 bases lay between the germline ends.

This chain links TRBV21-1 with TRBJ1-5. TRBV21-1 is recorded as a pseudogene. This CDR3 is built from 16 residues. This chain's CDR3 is CASSLKGDRLDQPQHF. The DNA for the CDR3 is TGTGCCAGCAGCCTTAAAGGGGACCGGCTGGATCAGCCCCAGCATTTT.

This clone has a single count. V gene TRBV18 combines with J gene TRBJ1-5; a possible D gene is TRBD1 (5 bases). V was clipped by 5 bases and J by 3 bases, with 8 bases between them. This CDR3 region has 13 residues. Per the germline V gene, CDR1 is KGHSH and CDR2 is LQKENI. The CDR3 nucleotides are TGTGCCAGCTCAATCAGGGACAATCAGCCCCAGCATTTT. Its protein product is CASSIRDNQPQHF.

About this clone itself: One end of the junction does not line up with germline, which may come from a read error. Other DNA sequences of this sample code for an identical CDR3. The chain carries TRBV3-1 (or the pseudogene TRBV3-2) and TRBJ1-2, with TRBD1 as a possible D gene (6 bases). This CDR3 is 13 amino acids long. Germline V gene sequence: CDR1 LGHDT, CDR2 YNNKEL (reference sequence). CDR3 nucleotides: TGTGCCAGCAGTCAAGACAGGAACTATGGCTACACCTTC. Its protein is CASSQDRNYGYTF.

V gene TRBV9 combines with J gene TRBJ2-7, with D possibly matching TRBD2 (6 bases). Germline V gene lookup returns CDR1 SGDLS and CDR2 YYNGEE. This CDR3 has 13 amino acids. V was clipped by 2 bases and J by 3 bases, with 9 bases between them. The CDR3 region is CASSVSGGYEQYF. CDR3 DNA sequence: TGTGCCAGCAGCGTCTCCGGGGGCTACGAGCAGTACTTC.

CDR3 DNA: TGCGCCAGCAGCTTGCGGCAGAAGGGAAACAATGAGCAGTTCTTC. Residues: CASSLRQKGNNEQFF. This chain joins TRBV5-1 and TRBJ2-1, with D uncertain. V lost 1 base to trimming and J lost 5 bases, with 13 bases between them. In germline, CDR1 is SGHRS, CDR2 YFSETQ. The CDR3 consists of 15 residues. Full variable domain (rest looked up from reference TRBV5-1 and TRBJ2-1): KAGVTQTPRYLIKTRGQQVTLSCSPISGHRSVSWYQQTPGQGLQFLFEYFSETQRNKGNFPGRFSGRQFSNSRSEMNVSTLELGDSALYLCASSLRQKGNNEQFFGPGTRLTVL.

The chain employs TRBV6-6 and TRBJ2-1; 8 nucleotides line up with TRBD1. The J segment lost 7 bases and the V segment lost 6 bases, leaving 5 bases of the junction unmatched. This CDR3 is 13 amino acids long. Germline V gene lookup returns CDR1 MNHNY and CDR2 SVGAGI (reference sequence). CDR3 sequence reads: CASRRQGRNEQFF. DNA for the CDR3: TGTGCCAGCAGGCGACAGGGGAGGAATGAGCAGTTCTTC.

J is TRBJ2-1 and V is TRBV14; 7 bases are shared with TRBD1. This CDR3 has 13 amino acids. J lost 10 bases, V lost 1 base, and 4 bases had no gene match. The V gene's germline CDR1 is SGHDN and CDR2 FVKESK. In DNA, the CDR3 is TGTGCCAGCAGCCAAGTTGAACAGGGGGAGCAGTTCTTC. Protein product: CASSQVEQGEQFF.

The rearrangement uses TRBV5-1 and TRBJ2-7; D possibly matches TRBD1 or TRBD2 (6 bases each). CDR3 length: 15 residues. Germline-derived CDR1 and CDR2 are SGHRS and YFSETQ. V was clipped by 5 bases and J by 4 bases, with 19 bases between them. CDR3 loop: CASSREGGSWYEQYF. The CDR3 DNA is TGCGCCAGCAGTCGCGAAGGGGGGTCCTGGTACGAGCAGTACTTC.

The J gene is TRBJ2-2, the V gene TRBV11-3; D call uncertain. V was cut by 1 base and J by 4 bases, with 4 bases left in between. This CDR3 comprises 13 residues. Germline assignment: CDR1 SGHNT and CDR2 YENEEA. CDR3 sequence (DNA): TGTGCCAGCAGCTTAGTGAGCACCGGGGAGCTGTTTTTT. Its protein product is CASSLVSTGELFF.

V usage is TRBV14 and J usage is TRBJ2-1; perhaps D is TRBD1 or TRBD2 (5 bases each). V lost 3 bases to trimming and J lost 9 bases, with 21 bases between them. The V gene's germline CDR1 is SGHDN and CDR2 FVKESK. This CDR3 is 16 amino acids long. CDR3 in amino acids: CASSHRVGVQESEQFF. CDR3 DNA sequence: TGTGCCAGCAGCCACCGGGTGGGGGTGCAAGAAAGTGAGCAGTTCTTC.

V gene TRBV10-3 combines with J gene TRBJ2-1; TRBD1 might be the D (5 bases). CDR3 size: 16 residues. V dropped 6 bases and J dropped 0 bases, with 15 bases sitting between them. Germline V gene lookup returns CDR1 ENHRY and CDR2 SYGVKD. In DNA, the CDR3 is TGTGCCATCAGACCCATGGGGCTCGTCTCCTACAATGAGCAGTTCTTC. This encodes CAIRPMGLVSYNEQFF.

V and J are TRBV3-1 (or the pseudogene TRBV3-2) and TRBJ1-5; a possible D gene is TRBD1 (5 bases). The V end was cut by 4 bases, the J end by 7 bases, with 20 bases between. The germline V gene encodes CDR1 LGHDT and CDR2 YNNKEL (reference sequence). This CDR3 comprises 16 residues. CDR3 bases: TGTGCCAGCAGCCCAGGGAGGGGCGAGGGAGGACAGCCCCAGCATTTT. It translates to CASSPGRGEGGQPQHF.

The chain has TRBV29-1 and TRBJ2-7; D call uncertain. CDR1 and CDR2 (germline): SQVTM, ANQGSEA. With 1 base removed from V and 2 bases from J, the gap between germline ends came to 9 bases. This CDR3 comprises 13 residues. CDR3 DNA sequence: TGCAGCGTTGAAGTCGAGAGGCCCTACGAGCAGTACTTC. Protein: CSVEVERPYEQYF.

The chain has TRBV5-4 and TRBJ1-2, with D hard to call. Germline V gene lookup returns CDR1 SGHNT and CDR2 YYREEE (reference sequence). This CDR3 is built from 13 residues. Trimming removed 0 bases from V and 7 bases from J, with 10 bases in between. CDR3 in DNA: TGTGCCAGCAGCTTGGAATCGGGTTTTGGCTACACCTTC. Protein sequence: CASSLESGFGYTF.

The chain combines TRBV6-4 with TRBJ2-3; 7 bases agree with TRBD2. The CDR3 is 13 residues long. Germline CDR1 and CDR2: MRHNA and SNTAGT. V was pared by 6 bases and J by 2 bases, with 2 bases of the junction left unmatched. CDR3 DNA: TGTGCCAGCAGCGCGGGGGACACAGATACGCAGTATTTT. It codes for CASSAGDTDTQYF.